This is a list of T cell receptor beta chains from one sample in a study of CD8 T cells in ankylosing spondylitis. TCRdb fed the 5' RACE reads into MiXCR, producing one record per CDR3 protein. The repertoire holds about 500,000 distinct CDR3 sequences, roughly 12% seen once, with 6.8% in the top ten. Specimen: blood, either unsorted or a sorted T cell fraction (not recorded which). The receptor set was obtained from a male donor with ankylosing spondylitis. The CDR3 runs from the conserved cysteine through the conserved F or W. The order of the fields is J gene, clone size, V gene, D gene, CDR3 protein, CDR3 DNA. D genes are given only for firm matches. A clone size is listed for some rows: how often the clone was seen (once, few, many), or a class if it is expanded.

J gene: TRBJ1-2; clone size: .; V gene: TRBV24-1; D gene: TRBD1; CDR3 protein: CATADRAGDGYTF; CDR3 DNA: TGTGCCACCGCCGACAGGGCAGGGGATGGCTACACCTTC
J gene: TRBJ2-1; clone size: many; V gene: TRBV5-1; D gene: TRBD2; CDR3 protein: CASSVLAGVVNNEQFF; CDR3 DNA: TGCGCCAGCAGCGTACTAGCGGGAGTTGTCAACAATGAGCAGTTCTTC
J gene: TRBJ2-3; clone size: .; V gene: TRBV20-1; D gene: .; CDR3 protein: CSERAVDTQYF; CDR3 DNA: TGCAGTGAGCGGGCCGTAGATACGCAGTATTTT
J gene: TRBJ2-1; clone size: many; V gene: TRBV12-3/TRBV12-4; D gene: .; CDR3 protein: CASSFLVAYNEQFF; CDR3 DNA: TGTGCCAGCAGTTTTTTGGTGGCCTACAATGAGCAGTTCTTC
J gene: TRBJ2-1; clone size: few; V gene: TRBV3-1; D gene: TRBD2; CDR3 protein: CASSHYSGKGEQFF; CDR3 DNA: TGTGCCAGCAGCCATTATAGCGGGAAAGGTGAGCAGTTCTTC
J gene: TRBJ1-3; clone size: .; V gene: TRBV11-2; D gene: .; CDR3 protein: CASSWEPGSGNTIYF; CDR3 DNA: TGTGCCAGCAGCTGGGAACCAGGGTCCGGAAACACCATATATTTT
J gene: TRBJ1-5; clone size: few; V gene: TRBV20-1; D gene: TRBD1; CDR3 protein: CSARSTGGIVQPQHF; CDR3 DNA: TGCAGTGCTAGATCTACAGGGGGGATTGTTCAGCCCCAGCATTTT
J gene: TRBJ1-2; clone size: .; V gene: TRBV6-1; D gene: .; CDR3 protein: CASSVQGIYGYTF; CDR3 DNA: TGTGCCAGCAGCGTACAGGGCATCTATGGCTACACCTTC
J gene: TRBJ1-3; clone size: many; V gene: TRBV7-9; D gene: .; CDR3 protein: CASSFGTEGNTIYF; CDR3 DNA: TGTGCCAGCAGCTTCGGGACGGAGGGAAACACCATATATTTT
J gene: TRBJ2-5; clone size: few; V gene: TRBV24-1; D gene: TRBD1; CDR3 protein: CATSDLPLGTGGRETQYF; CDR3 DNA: TGTGCCACCAGTGATTTACCCCTGGGGACAGGGGGCCGGGAGACCCAGTACTTC
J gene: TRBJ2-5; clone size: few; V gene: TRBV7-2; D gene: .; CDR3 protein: CASSLVAAGGETQYF; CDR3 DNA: TGTGCCAGCAGCTTAGTAGCGGCCGGAGGGGAGACCCAGTACTTC
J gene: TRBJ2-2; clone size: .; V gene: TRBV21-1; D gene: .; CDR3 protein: CASSIAGASTGELFF; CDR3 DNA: TGTGCCAGCAGCATAGCGGGGGCGAGTACCGGGGAGCTGTTTTTT
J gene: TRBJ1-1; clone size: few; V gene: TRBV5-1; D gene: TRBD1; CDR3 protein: CASSSLSGQVYTEAFF; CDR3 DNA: TGCGCCAGCAGCTCCCTATCGGGACAGGTGTACACTGAAGCTTTCTTT
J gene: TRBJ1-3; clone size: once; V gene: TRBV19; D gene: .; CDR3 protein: CASSRTVTSGNTIYF; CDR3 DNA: TGTGCCAGTAGTCGGACGGTAACCTCTGGAAACACCATATATTTT
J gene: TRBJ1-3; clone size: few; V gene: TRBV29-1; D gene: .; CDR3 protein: CSVVQASSGNTIYF; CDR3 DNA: TGCAGCGTTGTACAGGCCTCCTCTGGAAACACCATATATTTT
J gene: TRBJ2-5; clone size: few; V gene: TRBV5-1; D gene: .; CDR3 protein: CASSLARPQAETQYF; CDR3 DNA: TGCGCCAGCAGCTTGGCCCGGCCCCAGGCAGAGACCCAGTACTTC
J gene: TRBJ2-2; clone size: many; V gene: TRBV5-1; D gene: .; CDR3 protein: CASSSQGSNTGELFF; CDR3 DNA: TGCGCCAGCAGCTCACAGGGATCTAACACCGGGGAGCTGTTTTTT
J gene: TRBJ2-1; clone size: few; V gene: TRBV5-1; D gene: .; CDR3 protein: CASSFNWASSYNEQFF; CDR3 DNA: TGCGCCAGCAGCTTCAATTGGGCTAGCTCCTACAATGAGCAGTTCTTC
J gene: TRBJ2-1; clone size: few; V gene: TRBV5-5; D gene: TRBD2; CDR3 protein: CASRPGLAGVYYNEQFF; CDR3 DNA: TGTGCCAGCAGACCGGGACTAGCGGGAGTATACTACAATGAGCAGTTCTTC
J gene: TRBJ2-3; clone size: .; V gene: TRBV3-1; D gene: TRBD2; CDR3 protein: CASSHPPGRAVADTQYF; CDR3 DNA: TGTGCCAGCAGCCACCCTCCCGGGAGGGCCGTCGCAGATACGCAGTATTTT
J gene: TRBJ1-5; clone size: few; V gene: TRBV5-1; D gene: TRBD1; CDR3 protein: CASSPWTGSNQPQHF; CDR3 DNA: TGCGCCAGCAGCCCGTGGACAGGGAGCAATCAGCCCCAGCATTTT
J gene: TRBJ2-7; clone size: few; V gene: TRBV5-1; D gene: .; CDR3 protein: CASSSIGGPAGRDEQYF; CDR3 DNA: TGCGCCAGCAGCTCTATAGGTGGGCCGGCGGGAAGAGACGAGCAGTACTTC
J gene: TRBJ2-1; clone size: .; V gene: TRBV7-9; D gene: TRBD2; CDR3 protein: CASSLKGLAARNNEQFF; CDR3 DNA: TGTGCCAGCAGCTTAAAAGGCCTAGCGGCCCGGAACAATGAGCAGTTCTTC
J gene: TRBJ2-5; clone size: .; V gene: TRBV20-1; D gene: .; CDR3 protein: CSARFGGEETQYF; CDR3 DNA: TGCAGTGCTAGATTCGGGGGCGAAGAGACCCAGTACTTC
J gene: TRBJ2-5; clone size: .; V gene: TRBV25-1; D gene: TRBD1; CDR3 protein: CASSPGQGEGETQYF; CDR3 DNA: TGTGCCAGCAGCCCCGGACAGGGGGAAGGGGAGACCCAGTACTTC
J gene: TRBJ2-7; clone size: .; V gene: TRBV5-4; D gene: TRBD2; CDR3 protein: CASSLRTSGDEQYF; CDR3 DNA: TGTGCCAGCAGCTTGAGGACTAGCGGGGACGAGCAGTACTTC
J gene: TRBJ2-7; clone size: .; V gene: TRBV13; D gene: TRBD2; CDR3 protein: CASSLGLPGGQQYF; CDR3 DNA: TGTGCCAGCAGCTTAGGACTTCCGGGGGGTCAGCAGTACTTC
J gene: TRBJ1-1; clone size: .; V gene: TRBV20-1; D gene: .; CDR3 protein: CSANARGWDTEAFF; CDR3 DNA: TGCAGTGCTAATGCCCGTGGGTGGGACACTGAAGCTTTCTTT